A selection of T cell receptor beta chains follows, all from one sample in a study of cytomegalovirus exposure and HLA in healthy donors. Sequencing was performed with immunoSEQ multiplex PCR; in TCRdb, only in-frame clones are kept and a portion is missing. In the table there are 100,000 to 150,000 clones, under 12% of which are singletons. Sequenced: PBMCs. These receptors were obtained from a woman aged 18-29 years in good health and CMV-seropositive. CDR3s include the opening cysteine and the closing phenylalanine or tryptophan. The order of the fields is V gene, clone size, J gene, D gene, CDR3 DNA, CDR3 protein. The D gene is left open where the match is weak. Clone sizes are given selectively: once, few, many, or a class where the clone is expanded.

V: TRBV7-3; size: few; J: TRBJ2-2; D: -; DNA: TGTGCCAGCAGCTATCAGTGGGGGGAGCTGTTTTTT; CDR3: CASSYQWGELFF
V: TRBV4-1; size: few; J: TRBJ2-1; D: -; DNA: TGCGCCAGCAGCCAACGGGGGGCGGGTGAGACCTACAATGAGCAGTTCTTC; CDR3: CASSQRGAGETYNEQFF
V: TRBV30; size: few; J: TRBJ2-7; D: TRBD1; DNA: TGTGCCTGTAACCCCGGGACAGGGGTAAGGTACGAGCAGTACTTC; CDR3: CACNPGTGVRYEQYF
V: TRBV25-1; size: few; J: TRBJ1-6; D: TRBD1; DNA: TGTGCCAGCAGTGCGTCACAGGGGTGGAATTCACCCCTCCACTTT; CDR3: CASSASQGWNSPLHF
V: TRBV27; size: -; J: TRBJ2-1; D: TRBD2; DNA: TGTGCCAGCAGTTTGAGCGGGGTAGGGTTCGGTGAGCAGTTCTTC; CDR3: CASSLSGVGFGEQFF
V: TRBV10-3; size: few; J: TRBJ1-5; D: -; DNA: TGTGCCATCACTGAAAGCCGGGGGTCAGCCCAGCATTTT; CDR3: CAITESRGSAQHF
V: TRBV27; size: few; J: TRBJ1-4; D: TRBD1; DNA: TGTGCCAGCCGGGACAGGGGTGAAAAACTGTTTTTT; CDR3: CASRDRGEKLFF
V: TRBV10-3; size: -; J: TRBJ1-1; D: -; DNA: TGTGCCATCAGTGCACAGAGTACTGAAGCTTTCTTT; CDR3: CAISAQSTEAFF
V: TRBV7-2; size: -; J: TRBJ1-5; D: -; DNA: TGTGCCAGCAGCTATCAGGGAGGGCCTCAGCCCCAGCATTTT; CDR3: CASSYQGGPQPQHF
V: TRBV6-1; size: -; J: TRBJ2-7; D: -; DNA: TGTGCCAGCAGTTCACTCGCGGGGTCCTACGAGCAGTACTTC; CDR3: CASSSLAGSYEQYF
V: TRBV10-3; size: -; J: TRBJ1-2; D: TRBD1; DNA: TGTGCCATCAAAGGACAGGGTCTAAATGGCTACACCTTC; CDR3: CAIKGQGLNGYTF
V: TRBV27; size: -; J: TRBJ2-1; D: TRBD2; DNA: TGTGCCAGCAGTTTAGGCGGGAGCGGTCTCGATGAGCAGTTCTTC; CDR3: CASSLGGSGLDEQFF
V: TRBV19; size: few; J: TRBJ2-7; D: -; DNA: TGTGCCACCACTACGGGGGAAAACGAGCAGTACTTC; CDR3: CATTTGENEQYF
V: TRBV5-1; size: -; J: TRBJ2-7; D: TRBD1; DNA: TGCGCCAGCAGCTTGGCCAGGGGGCAGTACGAGCAGTACTTC; CDR3: CASSLARGQYEQYF
V: TRBV7-9; size: few; J: TRBJ2-1; D: TRBD2; DNA: TGTGCCAGCAGCGAACAGCGGGAGGGCCACAATGAGCAGTTCTTC; CDR3: CASSEQREGHNEQFF
V: TRBV30; size: -; J: TRBJ2-7; D: TRBD2; DNA: TGTGCCTGGAGCGTCGGGGGGAGCTCCTACGAGCAGTACTTC; CDR3: CAWSVGGSSYEQYF
V: TRBV27; size: -; J: TRBJ2-7; D: -; DNA: TGTGCCAGCAGTTTAAGGGCGGGAACGAACGAGCAGTACTTC; CDR3: CASSLRAGTNEQYF
V: TRBV6-1; size: -; J: TRBJ1-2; D: TRBD1; DNA: TGTGCCAGCAGTGCCCCGGGACAGGGGAGCTATGGCTACACCTTC; CDR3: CASSAPGQGSYGYTF
V: TRBV7-9; size: few; J: TRBJ2-2; D: TRBD2; DNA: TGTGCCAGCAGCATCACACTAGGCGGGGGAGCCGGGGAGCTGTTTTTT; CDR3: CASSITLGGGAGELFF
V: TRBV27; size: few; J: TRBJ2-7; D: -; DNA: TGTGCCAGCAGTTTATCTCTGGCAGGTTCTACTTACGAGCAGTACTTC; CDR3: CASSLSLAGSTYEQYF
V: TRBV18; size: few; J: TRBJ2-7; D: TRBD2; DNA: TGTGCCAGCTCACGGGGAAGCGGGAGAACATACGAGCAGTACTTC; CDR3: CASSRGSGRTYEQYF
V: TRBV19; size: -; J: TRBJ1-3; D: -; DNA: TGTGCCAGTACACGGGGTGGCTCTGGAAACACCATATATTTT; CDR3: CASTRGGSGNTIYF
V: TRBV11-1; size: few; J: TRBJ2-1; D: TRBD1; DNA: TGTGCCAGCAGCTCAAACAGGGGAAGTGAGCAGTTCTTC; CDR3: CASSSNRGSEQFF
V: TRBV28; size: few; J: TRBJ1-1; D: -; DNA: TGTGCCAGCAGTTTACTCTCCGGGGGGGGCAGGGACACTGAAGCTTTCTTT; CDR3: CASSLLSGGGRDTEAFF
V: TRBV7-2; size: -; J: TRBJ2-2; D: -; DNA: TGTGCCAGCAGCTCGGGACACTTATCGAACACCGGGGAGCTGTTTTTT; CDR3: CASSSGHLSNTGELFF
V: TRBV11-3; size: -; J: TRBJ1-1; D: -; DNA: TGTGCCAGCAGCTTAGTTTTTATGAACACTGAAGCTTTCTTT; CDR3: CASSLVFMNTEAFF
V: TRBV7-9; size: few; J: TRBJ2-1; D: -; DNA: TGTGCCAGCAGCTTTTTCAGTACAAATGAGCAGTTCTTC; CDR3: CASSFFSTNEQFF
V: TRBV6-5; size: few; J: TRBJ2-7; D: TRBD2; DNA: TGTGCCAGCAGTCGACTAGCGGGATATGGGGAGCAGTACTTC; CDR3: CASSRLAGYGEQYF
V: TRBV28; size: few; J: TRBJ2-2; D: TRBD2; DNA: TGTGCCAGCAGACCTAGCGGGAGGAAGAACACCGGGGAGCTGTTTTTT; CDR3: CASRPSGRKNTGELFF
V: TRBV10-1; size: few; J: TRBJ2-1; D: -; DNA: TGCGCCAGCAGTGAGACCCTTATCGGGGAGCAGTTCTTC; CDR3: CASSETLIGEQFF
V: TRBV27; size: few; J: TRBJ2-3; D: TRBD2; DNA: TGTGCCAGCAGTTTACTAGCGGCTAGCACAGATACGCAGTATTTT; CDR3: CASSLLAASTDTQYF
V: TRBV5-1; size: -; J: TRBJ2-5; D: -; DNA: TGCGCCAGCAGCCCTAAGGACGGGAAGGGGACCCAGTACTTC; CDR3: CASSPKDGKGTQYF
V: TRBV21-1; size: few; J: TRBJ1-1; D: -; DNA: TGTGCCAGCAGCCCGAGGCGGGGGTCCACTGAAGCTTTCTTT; CDR3: CASSPRRGSTEAFF
V: TRBV6-5; size: -; J: TRBJ2-7; D: -; DNA: TGTGCCAGCAGTTACAATAGGGCTAGGGGGTCCTACGAGCAGTACTTC; CDR3: CASSYNRARGSYEQYF
V: TRBV21-1; size: few; J: TRBJ2-7; D: -; DNA: TGTGCCAGCAGCAATTTCAACAGGGGCAATGAATCAGTAAGCGGTTGCCTCTACGAGCAGTACTTC; CDR3: CASSNFNRGNESVSGCLYEQYF
V: TRBV30; size: -; J: TRBJ2-3; D: TRBD1; DNA: TGTGCCTGGAGACTATACAGGGGCCCCGGGGATACGCAGTATTTT; CDR3: CAWRLYRGPGDTQYF
V: TRBV13; size: few; J: TRBJ2-7; D: TRBD2; DNA: TGTGCCAGCAGCTTAGGCAGGGGGACTAGCGGGAGTGGTGAGCAGTACTTC; CDR3: CASSLGRGTSGSGEQYF
V: TRBV19; size: -; J: TRBJ1-5; D: -; DNA: TGTGCCAGTAGTAAGGAGGATCTGGGGGGGCTAAATCAGCCCCAGCATTTT; CDR3: CASSKEDLGGLNQPQHF
V: TRBV19; size: -; J: TRBJ2-7; D: TRBD2; DNA: TGTGCCAGTAGTCTGGGTCTAGCGGGTATTAACGAGCAGTACTTC; CDR3: CASSLGLAGINEQYF
V: TRBV4-1; size: many; J: TRBJ2-1; D: TRBD2; DNA: TGCGCCAGCAGCCCCAGGACTAGCGGGGGCTACAATGAGCAGTTCTTC; CDR3: CASSPRTSGGYNEQFF
V: TRBV7-9; size: few; J: TRBJ1-1; D: -; DNA: TGTGCCAGCAGCAGACAGACTCCCAACACTGAAGCTTTCTTT; CDR3: CASSRQTPNTEAFF
V: TRBV27; size: few; J: TRBJ2-3; D: -; DNA: TGTGCCAGCAGTGTCACTAGACTCCCCACAGATACGCAGTATTTT; CDR3: CASSVTRLPTDTQYF
V: TRBV5-1; size: few; J: TRBJ2-7; D: TRBD2; DNA: TGCGCCAGCAGCTTGCAACTAGCGGATGACGAGCAGTACTTC; CDR3: CASSLQLADDEQYF
V: TRBV5-4; size: -; J: TRBJ1-1; D: -; DNA: TGTGCCAGCAGCTTGGTAGTGAACACTGAAGCTTTCTTT; CDR3: CASSLVVNTEAFF
V: TRBV10-2; size: few; J: TRBJ1-3; D: -; DNA: TGCGCCAGCAGTGGTGTGAGGATCTCTGGAAACACCATATATTTT; CDR3: CASSGVRISGNTIYF
V: TRBV6-6; size: -; J: TRBJ2-1; D: TRBD2; DNA: TGTGCCAGCAGTTACACGGCGGGAGCATTTGAGCAGTTCTTC; CDR3: CASSYTAGAFEQFF
V: TRBV5-1; size: few; J: TRBJ1-2; D: TRBD1; DNA: TGCGCCAGCAGCTTATTAGGACTTACAGGGGACTATGGCTACACCTTC; CDR3: CASSLLGLTGDYGYTF
V: TRBV15; size: -; J: TRBJ2-2; D: -; DNA: TGTGCCACCACCCGTTGGGACATGACCGGGGAGCTGTTTTTT; CDR3: CATTRWDMTGELFF
V: TRBV5-1; size: -; J: TRBJ2-2; D: -; DNA: TGCGCCAGCAGCTTGGATCGAGGGTCCAACACCGGGGAGCTGTTTTTT; CDR3: CASSLDRGSNTGELFF
V: TRBV4-1; size: few; J: TRBJ2-5; D: TRBD2; DNA: TGCGCCAGCAGCCAAGGAACTAGCGGGTACCAAGAGACCCAGTACTTC; CDR3: CASSQGTSGYQETQYF